Detailed here is one TCR beta chain. What it binds is not known. This record belongs to a study of cytomegalovirus exposure and HLA in healthy donors. With 0 bases clipped from V and 8 bases from J, the junction kept 6 bases outside the gene matches. The CDR3 runs to 16 residues. CDR1 and CDR2 (germline): SGHAT, FQNNGV. General study points: Across donors, sequencing depth was assumed by presence/absence analyses to be roughly uniform.

The PCR made use of 60 Vbeta and 13 Jbeta primers. The data were produced by immunoSEQ multiplex PCR, yet TCRdb's version contains in-frame clones alone and is incomplete. In the table there are about 160,000 clones, approximately 80% of which are singletons. The sequenced sample consisted of PBMCs. This TCR was sampled from a woman aged 30 to 39 in good health and CMV-seropositive. The chain employs TRBV11-2 and TRBJ1-6; 8 nucleotides agree with TRBD1. CDR3 loop: CASSLETGGWYSPLHF. The CDR3 nucleotides read TGTGCCAGCAGCTTAGAAACAGGGGGTTGGTATTCACCCCTCCACTTT.